This TCR beta chain was recovered during a study of T-cell reconstitution after alpha-beta-depleted transplantation in children. Study results and caveats: Diversity of TCRbeta at day 60 was high in some patients, arising from surviving recipient T cells and thymic progenitors. Several hundred expanded graft clones reportedly gave rise to the alpha-beta T cells present about two months after transplant. Hyperexpanded clones declined; after one year, newly produced T cells mostly supplied diversity.

A TCRbeta library incorporating unique molecular identifiers was prepared. TCRdb analysed the PCR reads with MiXCR anew, one entry per CDR3 protein. The table shows some 300,000 distinct CDR3 sequences, with around 10% occurring only once. Trimming took off 3 bases at V and 3 bases at J, with 9 bases between the two ends. CDR3 size: 12 residues. The germline V gene encodes CDR1 DFQATT and CDR2 SNEGSKA (reference sequence). At least ten counts were recorded for this clonotype. Its specificity is not known. The sequence came from a boy less than two years old with acute myeloid leukemia, due to receive a stem cell transplant. The sample was PBMCs, taken before TCRalphabeta/CD19-depleted stem cell transplant. The chain combines TRBV20-1 with TRBJ2-7; the D gene is possibly TRBD2 (6 bases). CDR3 DNA: TGCAGTGCTAGTTGGAGGGGCTACGAGCAGTACTTC. Encoded protein: CSASWRGYEQYF.